This T cell receptor (beta chain) was identified during a study of control samples from healthy donors and cancer patients. V lost 7 bases, J lost 9 bases, and 10 bases lay in between. Germline loops: CDR1 SEHNR, CDR2 FQNEAQ (reference sequence). CDR3 length equals 11 residues. The repertoire was sequenced with immunoSEQ multiplex PCR; TCRdb's copy has only in-frame clones and lacks some. The sample has about 180,000 clones, around 89% seen once; the top ten hold 1.4%. The chain combines TRBV7-9 with TRBJ1-3; D uncertain. Sequenced material: blood. This TCR came from a woman in her fifties or sixties in good health. CDR3: CASTEIGTIYF. CDR3 DNA: TGTGCCAGCACCGAAATTGGCACCATATATTTT.